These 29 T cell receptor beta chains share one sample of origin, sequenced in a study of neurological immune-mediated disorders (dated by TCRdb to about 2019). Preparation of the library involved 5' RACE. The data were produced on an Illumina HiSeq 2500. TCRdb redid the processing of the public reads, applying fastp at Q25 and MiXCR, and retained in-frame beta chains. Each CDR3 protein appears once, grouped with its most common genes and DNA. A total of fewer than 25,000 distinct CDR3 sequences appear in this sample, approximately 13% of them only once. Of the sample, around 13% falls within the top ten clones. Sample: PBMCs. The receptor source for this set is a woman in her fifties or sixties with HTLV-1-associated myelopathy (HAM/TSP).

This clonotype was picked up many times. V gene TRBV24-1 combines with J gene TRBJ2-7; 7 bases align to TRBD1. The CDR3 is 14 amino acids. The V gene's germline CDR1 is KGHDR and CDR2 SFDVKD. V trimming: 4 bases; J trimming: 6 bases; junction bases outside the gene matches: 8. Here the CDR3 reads CATSERGPVSEQYF. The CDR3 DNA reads TGTGCCACCAGTGAAAGGGGGCCGGTAAGCGAGCAGTACTTC.

This chain's CDR3 is CSARVGLTNTEAFF. The DNA of the CDR3 is TGCAGTGCTAGAGTCGGACTTACGAACACTGAAGCTTTCTTT. The chain uses TRBV20-1 and TRBJ1-1; D remains ambiguous. Germline lookup yields CDR1 DFQATT and CDR2 SNEGSKA (reference sequence). CDR3 length equals 14 residues. Trimming cost V 1 base and J 1 base, with 10 bases left between them.

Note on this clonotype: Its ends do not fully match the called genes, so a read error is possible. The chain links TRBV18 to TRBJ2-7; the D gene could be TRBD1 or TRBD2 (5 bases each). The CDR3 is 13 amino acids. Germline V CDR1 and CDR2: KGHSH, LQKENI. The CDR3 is CASSPRDGYEQYF. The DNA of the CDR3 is TGTGCCAGCTCGCCACGGGACGGCTACGAGCAGTACTTC.

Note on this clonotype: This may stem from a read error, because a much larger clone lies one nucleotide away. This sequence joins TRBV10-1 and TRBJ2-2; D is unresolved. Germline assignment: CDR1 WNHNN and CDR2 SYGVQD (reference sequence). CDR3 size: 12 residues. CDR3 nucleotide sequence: TGCGCCAGAAGTGGGAACACCGGGGAGCTGTTTTTT. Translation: CARSGNTGELFF.

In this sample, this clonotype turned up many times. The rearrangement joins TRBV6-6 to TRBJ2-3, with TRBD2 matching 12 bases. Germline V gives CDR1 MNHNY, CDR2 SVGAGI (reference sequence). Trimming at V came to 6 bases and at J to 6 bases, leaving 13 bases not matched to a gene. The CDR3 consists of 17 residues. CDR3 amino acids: CASSPEVGLAGGDTQYF. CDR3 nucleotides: TGTGCCAGCAGCCCAGAGGTGGGGCTAGCGGGGGGGGATACGCAGTATTTT.

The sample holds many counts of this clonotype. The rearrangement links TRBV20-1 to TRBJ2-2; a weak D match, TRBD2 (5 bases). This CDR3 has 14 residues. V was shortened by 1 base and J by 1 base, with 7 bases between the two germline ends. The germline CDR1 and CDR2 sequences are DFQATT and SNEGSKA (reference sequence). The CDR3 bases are TGCAGTGCTAGAGGACTACAGAACACCGGGGAGCTGTTTTTT. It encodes CSARGLQNTGELFF.

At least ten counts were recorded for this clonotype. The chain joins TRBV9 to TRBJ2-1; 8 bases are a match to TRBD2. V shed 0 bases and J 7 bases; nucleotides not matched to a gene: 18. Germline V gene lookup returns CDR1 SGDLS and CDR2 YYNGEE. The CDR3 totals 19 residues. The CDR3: CASSVGRLSGGPPGNEQFF. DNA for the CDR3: TGTGCCAGCAGCGTAGGGAGACTAAGCGGGGGTCCTCCTGGGAATGAGCAGTTCTTC.

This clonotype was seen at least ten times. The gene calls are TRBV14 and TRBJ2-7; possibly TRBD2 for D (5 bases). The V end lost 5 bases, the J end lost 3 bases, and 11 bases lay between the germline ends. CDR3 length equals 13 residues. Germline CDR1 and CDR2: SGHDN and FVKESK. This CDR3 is CASSEGLRYEQYF. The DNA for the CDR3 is TGTGCCAGCAGCGAAGGACTTCGCTACGAGCAGTACTTC.

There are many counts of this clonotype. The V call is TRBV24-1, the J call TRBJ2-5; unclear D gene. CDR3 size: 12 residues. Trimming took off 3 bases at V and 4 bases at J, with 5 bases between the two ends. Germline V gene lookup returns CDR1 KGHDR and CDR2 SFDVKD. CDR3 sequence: CATSDRRETQYF. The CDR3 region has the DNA TGTGCCACCAGTGATCGAAGAGAGACCCAGTACTTC.

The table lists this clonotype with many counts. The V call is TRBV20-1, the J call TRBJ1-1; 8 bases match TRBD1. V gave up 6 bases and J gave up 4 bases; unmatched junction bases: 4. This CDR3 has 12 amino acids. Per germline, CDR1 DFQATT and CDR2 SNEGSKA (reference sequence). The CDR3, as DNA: TGCAGTGCCACAGGGGGTCCCACTGAAGCTTTCTTT. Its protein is CSATGGPTEAFF.

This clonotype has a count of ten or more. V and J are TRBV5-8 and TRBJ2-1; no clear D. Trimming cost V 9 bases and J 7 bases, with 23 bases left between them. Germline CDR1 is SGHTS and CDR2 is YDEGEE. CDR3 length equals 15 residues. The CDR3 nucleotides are TGTGCCAACCCTTCCGAGCTGAAAGAGTGGAATGAGCAGTTCTTC. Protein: CANPSELKEWNEQFF.

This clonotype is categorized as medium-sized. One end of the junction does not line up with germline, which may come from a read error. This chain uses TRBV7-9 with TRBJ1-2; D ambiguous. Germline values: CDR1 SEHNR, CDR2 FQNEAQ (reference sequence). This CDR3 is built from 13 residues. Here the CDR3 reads CANSSSVPGGYTF. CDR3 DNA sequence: TGTGCCAACAGCTCATCCGTGCCCGGTGGCTACACCTTC. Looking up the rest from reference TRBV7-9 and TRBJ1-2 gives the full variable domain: DTGVSQNPRHKITKRGQNVTFRCDPISEHNRLYWYRQTLGQGPEFLTYFQNEAQLEKSRLLSDRFSAERPKGSFSTLEIQRTEQGDSAMYLCANSSSVPGGYTFGSGTRLTVV.

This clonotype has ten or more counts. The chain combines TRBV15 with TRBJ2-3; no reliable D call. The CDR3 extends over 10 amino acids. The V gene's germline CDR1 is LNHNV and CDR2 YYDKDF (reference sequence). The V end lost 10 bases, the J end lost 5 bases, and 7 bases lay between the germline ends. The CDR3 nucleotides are TGTGCCATCGGGCGAGATACGCAGTATTTT. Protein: CAIGRDTQYF.

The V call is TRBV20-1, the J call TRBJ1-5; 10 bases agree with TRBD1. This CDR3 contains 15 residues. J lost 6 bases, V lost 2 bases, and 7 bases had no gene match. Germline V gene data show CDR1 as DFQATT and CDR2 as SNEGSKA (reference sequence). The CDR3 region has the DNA TGCAGTGCTAGAAAATTGGACAGGGGGTTTCAGCCCCAGCATTTT. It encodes CSARKLDRGFQPQHF.

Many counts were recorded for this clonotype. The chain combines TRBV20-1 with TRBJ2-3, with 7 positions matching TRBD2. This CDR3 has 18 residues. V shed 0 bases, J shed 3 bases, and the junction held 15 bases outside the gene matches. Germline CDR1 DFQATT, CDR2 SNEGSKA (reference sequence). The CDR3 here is CSARDPPLGGLETDTQYF. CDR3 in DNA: TGCAGTGCTAGAGATCCCCCGCTCGGAGGACTAGAAACAGATACGCAGTATTTT.

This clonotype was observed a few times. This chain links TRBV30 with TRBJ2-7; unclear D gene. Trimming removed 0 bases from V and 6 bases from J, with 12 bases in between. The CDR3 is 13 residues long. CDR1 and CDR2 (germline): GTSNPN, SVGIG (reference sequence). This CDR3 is CAWSVQSHTEQYF. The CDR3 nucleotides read TGTGCCTGGAGTGTACAATCACATACCGAGCAGTACTTC.

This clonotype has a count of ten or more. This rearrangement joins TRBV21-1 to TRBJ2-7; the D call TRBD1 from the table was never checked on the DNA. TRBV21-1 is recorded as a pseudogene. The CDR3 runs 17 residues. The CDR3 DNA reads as TGTGCCAGCAGCGCCCCGCCCCCCAGCGTTACCTCCTACGAGCAGTACTTC. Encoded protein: CASSAPPPSVTSYEQYF.

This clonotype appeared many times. CDR3 loop: CASSLQRRSYEQYF. The CDR3 nucleotides read TGTGCCAGCAGCCTTCAGAGACGTTCCTACGAGCAGTACTTC. The chain employs TRBV3-1 and TRBJ2-7; no reliable D call. This CDR3 contains 14 residues. V was pared by 4 bases and J by 1 base, with 11 bases between. The germline V gene has CDR1 LGHDT and CDR2 YNNKEL (reference sequence).

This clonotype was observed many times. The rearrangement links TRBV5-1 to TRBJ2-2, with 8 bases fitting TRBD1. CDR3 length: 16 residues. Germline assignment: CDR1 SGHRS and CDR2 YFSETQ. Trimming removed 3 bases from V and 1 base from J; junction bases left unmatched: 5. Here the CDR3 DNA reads TGCGCCAGCAGCTCTGGACAGGGAGGGAACACCGGGGAGCTGTTTTTT. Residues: CASSSGQGGNTGELFF.

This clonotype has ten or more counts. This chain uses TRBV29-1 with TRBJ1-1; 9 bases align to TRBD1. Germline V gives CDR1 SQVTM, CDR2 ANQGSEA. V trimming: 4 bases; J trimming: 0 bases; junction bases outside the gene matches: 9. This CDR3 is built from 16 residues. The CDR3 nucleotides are TGCAGCGTTGCCCGGGACAGGGTCCTCATGAACACTGAAGCTTTCTTT. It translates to CSVARDRVLMNTEAFF.

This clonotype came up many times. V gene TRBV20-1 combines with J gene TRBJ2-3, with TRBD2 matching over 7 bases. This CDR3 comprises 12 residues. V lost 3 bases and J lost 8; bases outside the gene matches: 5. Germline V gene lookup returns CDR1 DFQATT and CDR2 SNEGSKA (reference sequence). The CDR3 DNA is TGCAGTGCTAGTTTGGGGGGGGTTACGCAGTATTTT. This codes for CSASLGGVTQYF.

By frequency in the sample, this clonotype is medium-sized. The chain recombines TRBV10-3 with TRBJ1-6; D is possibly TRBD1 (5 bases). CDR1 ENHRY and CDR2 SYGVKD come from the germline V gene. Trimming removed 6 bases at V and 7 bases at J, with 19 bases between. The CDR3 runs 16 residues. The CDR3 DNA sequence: TGTGCCATCAGCGAGAACTCCGGGGCGGCGAATTCACCCCTCCACTTT. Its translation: CAISENSGAANSPLHF.

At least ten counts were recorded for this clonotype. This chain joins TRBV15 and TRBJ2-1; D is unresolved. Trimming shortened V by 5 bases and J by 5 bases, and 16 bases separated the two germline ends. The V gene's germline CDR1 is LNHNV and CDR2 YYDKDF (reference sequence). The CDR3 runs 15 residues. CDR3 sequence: CATSSPEVLDNEQFF. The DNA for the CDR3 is TGTGCCACCAGCTCACCCGAGGTTTTGGACAATGAGCAGTTCTTC.

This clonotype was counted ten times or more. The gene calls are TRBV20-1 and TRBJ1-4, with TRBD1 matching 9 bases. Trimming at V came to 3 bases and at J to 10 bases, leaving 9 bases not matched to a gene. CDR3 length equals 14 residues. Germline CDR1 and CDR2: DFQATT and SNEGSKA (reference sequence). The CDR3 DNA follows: TGCAGTGCTAGGGATACAGGGGGCCTAGGAAAACTGTTTTTT. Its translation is CSARDTGGLGKLFF.

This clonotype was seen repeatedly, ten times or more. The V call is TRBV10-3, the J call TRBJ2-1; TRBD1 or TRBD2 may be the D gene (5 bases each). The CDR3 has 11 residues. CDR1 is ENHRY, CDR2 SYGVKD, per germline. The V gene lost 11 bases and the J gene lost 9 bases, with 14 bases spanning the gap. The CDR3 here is CAAQERGEQFF. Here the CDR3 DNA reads TGTGCCGCCCAAGAGAGGGGTGAGCAGTTCTTC.

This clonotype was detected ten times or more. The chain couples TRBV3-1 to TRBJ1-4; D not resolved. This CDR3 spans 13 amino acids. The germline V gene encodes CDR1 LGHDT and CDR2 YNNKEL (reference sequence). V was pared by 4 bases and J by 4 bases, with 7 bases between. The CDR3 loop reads CASSRARNEKLFF. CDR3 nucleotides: TGTGCCAGCAGCCGAGCCCGTAATGAAAAACTGTTTTTT.

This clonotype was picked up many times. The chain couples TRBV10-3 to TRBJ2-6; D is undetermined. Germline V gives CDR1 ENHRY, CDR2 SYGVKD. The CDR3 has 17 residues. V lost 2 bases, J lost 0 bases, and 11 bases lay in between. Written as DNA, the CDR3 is TGTGCCATCAGTGAGGGCCAGGCCCCCTCTGGGGCCAACGTCCTGACTTTC. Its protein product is CAISEGQAPSGANVLTF.

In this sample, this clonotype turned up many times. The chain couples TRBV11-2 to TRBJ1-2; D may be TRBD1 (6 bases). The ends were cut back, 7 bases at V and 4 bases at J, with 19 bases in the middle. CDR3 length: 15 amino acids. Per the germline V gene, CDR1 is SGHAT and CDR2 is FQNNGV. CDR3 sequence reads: CASIRGGEGLYGYTF. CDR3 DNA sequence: TGTGCCAGCATCAGAGGGGGGGAGGGTCTCTATGGCTACACCTTC. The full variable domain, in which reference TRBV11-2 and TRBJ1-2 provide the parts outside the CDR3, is EAGVAQSPRYKIIEKRQSVAFWCNPISGHATLYWYQQILGQGPKLLIQFQNNGVVDDSQLPKDRFSAERLKGVDSTLKIQPAKLEDSAVYLCASIRGGEGLYGYTFGSGTRLTVV.

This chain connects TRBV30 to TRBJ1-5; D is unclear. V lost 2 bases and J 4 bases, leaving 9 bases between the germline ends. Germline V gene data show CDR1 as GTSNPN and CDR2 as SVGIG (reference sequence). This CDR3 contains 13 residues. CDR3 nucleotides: TGTGCCTGGAGTCTGTCATTTAATCAGCCCCAGCATTTT. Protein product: CAWSLSFNQPQHF.